This T cell receptor (beta chain) originates from a study of Tregs in tolerant kidney transplant recipients. Study-level background: Mixed chimerism was transient after nonmyeloablative marrow transplants from related graft donors. Study results and limitations: Validation in larger populations is needed because few patients were studied. No direct test of biological reproducibility was done here.

TCRdb keeps only in-frame clones here, not all; method: immunoSEQ multiplex PCR. This sample contains about 30,000 clones. A remark on this clone: Antigen: not known. With the read ending 3 residues before the CDR3 end, the germline J gene is used to fill in that end.

The V end was cut by 4 bases, the J end by 8 bases, with 14 bases between. Germline CDR1 reads SGHTA; CDR2 reads FQGNSA. CDR3 size: 14 residues. The chain has TRBV7-2 and TRBJ1-4; a weak D match, TRBD1 (6 bases). The receptor's source is a human donor who received a combined kidney and bone marrow transplant. The material sequenced was CD8+ T cells from blood, taken before the transplant. CDR3 protein: CASSSAGGGEKLFF. The sequenced part of the CDR3 DNA is TGTGCCAGCAGCTCGGCTGGGGGCGGGGAAAAA.